Presented here are 29 T cell receptor beta chains from one specimen sequenced in a study of neurological immune-mediated disorders. TCRdb passed the 5' RACE reads through MiXCR, listing each CDR3 protein once. The sample lists 55,000 or so distinct CDR3 sequences; roughly 4.3% were seen once. Input material: PBMCs. Receptors were obtained from a man aged 50 to 60 with multiple sclerosis.

In its sample, this clonotype was seen many times. The CDR3 sequence is CATGSGQGWNQPQHF. The DNA for the CDR3 is TGTGCCACCGGGTCGGGACAGGGGTGGAATCAGCCCCAGCATTTT. The chain recombines TRBV24-1 with TRBJ1-5; TRBD1 aligns across 10 bases. The CDR3 consists of 15 residues. The junction had 8 bases not matched to a gene; V was cut back by 9 bases and J by 4 bases. Germline-derived CDR1 and CDR2 are KGHDR and SFDVKD.

This clonotype was observed at least ten times. This sequence joins TRBV20-1 and TRBJ2-7, with D tentatively TRBD1 or TRBD2 (6 bases each). The CDR3 has 11 amino acids. Germline assignment: CDR1 DFQATT and CDR2 SNEGSKA (reference sequence). The germline V and J ends were trimmed by 8 bases and 9 bases, with 17 bases remaining between them. For the CDR3, the DNA is TGCAGTAAAACGGGGGCCCGCGGGCAGTACTTC. It is translated as CSKTGARGQYF.

This clonotype showed up many times. The chain is built from TRBV5-1 and TRBJ2-2; D might be TRBD1 (6 bases). Germline CDR1 and CDR2: SGHRS and YFSETQ. The V end was cut by 0 bases, the J end by 1 base, with 10 bases between. This CDR3 contains 16 residues. CDR3 sequence reads: CASSLAFRGNTGELFF. The CDR3 DNA follows: TGCGCCAGCAGCTTGGCTTTCAGGGGGAACACCGGGGAGCTGTTTTTT.

This clonotype was counted ten times or more. This chain links TRBV7-2 with TRBJ2-7; 11 positions agree with TRBD2. CDR3 length: 15 amino acids. Trimming at V came to 3 bases and at J to 8 bases, leaving 9 bases not matched to a gene. From germline, CDR1 is SGHTA and CDR2 FQGNSA. The chain's CDR3 is CASSFTSGGMSQQYF. The DNA for the CDR3 is TGTGCCAGCAGCTTTACTAGCGGGGGTATGTCTCAGCAGTACTTC.

The table lists this clonotype with a few counts. This chain uses TRBV2 with TRBJ2-3; 10 bases map to TRBD2. This CDR3 has 16 amino acids. CDR1 is SNHLY, CDR2 FYNNEI, per germline. V shed 6 bases and J 3 bases; nucleotides not matched to a gene: 9. The DNA for the CDR3 is TGTGCCAGCAGACGCAGCTTAGCGGGGGGAACAGATACGCAGTATTTT. This gives the protein CASRRSLAGGTDTQYF.

This clonotype was counted many times. The rearrangement links TRBV20-1 to TRBJ2-1, with 11 bases aligning to TRBD2. Germline CDR1 DFQATT, CDR2 SNEGSKA (reference sequence). This CDR3 has 14 amino acids. V dropped 7 bases and J dropped 3; count of bases not matched to a gene: 5. CDR3 residues: CSVPGLADYNEQFF. CDR3 DNA: TGCAGTGTTCCGGGACTAGCGGACTACAATGAGCAGTTCTTC.

Many counts were recorded for this clonotype. The chain combines TRBV5-1 with TRBJ2-3; D unresolved. Germline CDR1 is SGHRS and CDR2 is YFSETQ. CDR3 length equals 15 residues. V gave up 3 bases and J gave up 1 base, with 12 bases separating them. The CDR3 here is CASSSAGARTDTQYF. Written as DNA, the CDR3 is TGCGCCAGCAGCTCGGCTGGCGCACGCACAGATACGCAGTATTTT.

This clonotype came up many times. V gene TRBV28 combines with J gene TRBJ1-5; 9 bases are a match to TRBD1. The junction had 10 bases not matched to a gene; V was cut back by 9 bases and J by 4 bases. Per germline, CDR1 MDHEN and CDR2 SYDVKM. CDR3 size: 15 residues. The CDR3 coding sequence is TGTGCCAGTAGACCACGGGACAGGGCGAATCAGCCCCAGCATTTT. Amino acids: CASRPRDRANQPQHF.

This clonotype has only a few counts. The chain combines TRBV5-1 with TRBJ1-3; D is undetermined. This CDR3 region has 14 residues. V was trimmed by 1 base and J by 8 bases, leaving 13 bases between them. Per germline, CDR1 SGHRS and CDR2 YFSETQ. CDR3 nucleotides: TGCGCCAGCAGCTTGACGGCAGTGAAGCACACCATATATTTT. This encodes CASSLTAVKHTIYF.

The genes are TRBV7-6 and TRBJ2-7, with a possible D match to TRBD1 (6 bases). CDR3 length equals 14 residues. In germline, CDR1 is SGHVS, CDR2 FNYEAQ. V was shortened by 3 bases and J by 1 base, with 10 bases between the two germline ends. CDR3 in DNA: TGTGCCAGCAGCTTTACAGGGAATTCCTACGAGCAGTACTTC. Residues: CASSFTGNSYEQYF.

This clonotype was observed many times. The V and J genes are TRBV27 and TRBJ2-2, with D tentatively TRBD2 (6 bases). V dropped 8 bases and J dropped 4 bases, with 11 bases sitting between them. CDR1 is MNHEY, CDR2 SMNVEV, per germline (reference sequence). This CDR3 contains 13 residues. The CDR3 reads CASWGAGTGELFF. CDR3 DNA sequence: TGTGCCAGCTGGGGAGCGGGCACCGGGGAGCTGTTTTTT.

This clonotype was seen at least ten times. The CDR3 protein is CASSLSVRVHEQFF. In DNA form, the CDR3 reads TGTGCCAGCAGCCTTAGCGTCAGGGTCCATGAGCAGTTCTTC. The chain combines TRBV11-2 with TRBJ2-1; possibly TRBD1 or TRBD2 for D (5 bases each). V shed 5 bases and J shed 8 bases, with 16 bases lying between them. The CDR3 is 14 amino acids. Germline assignment: CDR1 SGHAT and CDR2 FQNNGV.

This clonotype was observed many times. The chain uses TRBV5-5 and TRBJ2-3; weak D call: TRBD1 (6 bases). The germline CDR1 and CDR2 sequences are SGHKS and YYEKEE (reference sequence). The germline V and J ends were trimmed by 0 bases and 6 bases, with 11 bases remaining between them. CDR3 length: 14 residues. The CDR3 DNA reads TGTGCCAGCAGCTTGGAACAGGGTTGGGATACGCAGTATTTT. Protein product: CASSLEQGWDTQYF.

This clonotype was picked up a small number of times. The chain uses TRBV27 and TRBJ2-1; 7 bases fit TRBD1. The CDR3 length is 16 residues. Germline lookup yields CDR1 MNHEY and CDR2 SMNVEV (reference sequence). V was pared by 0 bases and J by 7 bases, with 9 bases of the junction left unmatched. The CDR3 DNA reads TGTGCCAGCAGTTTATCGGGACAGCGAATTGGGAATGAGCAGTTCTTC. It is translated as CASSLSGQRIGNEQFF.

V usage is TRBV5-5 and J usage is TRBJ2-1; 8 positions match TRBD1. This CDR3 spans 16 amino acids. Per germline, CDR1 SGHKS and CDR2 YYEKEE (reference sequence). The trim removed 1 base at V and 3 bases at J, leaving 6 bases unmatched. CDR3 residues: CASSLLSGGFYNEQFF. The CDR3 nucleotides read TGTGCCAGCAGCTTGTTATCAGGGGGCTTCTACAATGAGCAGTTCTTC.

This clonotype was counted ten times or more. The chain employs TRBV5-1 and TRBJ2-7, with D possibly matching TRBD2 (6 bases). CDR1 and CDR2 from the germline V gene are SGHRS and YFSETQ. V gave up 2 bases and J gave up 4 bases, with 13 bases separating them. The length of the CDR3 is 14 residues. CDR3 loop: CASSLWVGGYEQYF. For the CDR3, the DNA is TGCGCCAGCAGCTTATGGGTCGGGGGATACGAGCAGTACTTC.

This clonotype was recorded at least ten times. This rearrangement joins TRBV10-2 to TRBJ2-7; D remains unclear. Germline V gene lookup returns CDR1 WSHSY and CDR2 SAAADI. CDR3 size: 12 residues. The ends were cut back, 3 bases at V and 4 bases at J, with 7 bases in the middle. CDR3 coding DNA: TGCGCCAGCAGTGATGCCGGTTACGAGCAGTACTTC. Protein sequence: CASSDAGYEQYF.

This clonotype was counted many times. For the CDR3, the DNA is TGCGCCAGCAGCTCCAGGACCGGGAGCTCCTACAATGAGCAGTTCTTC. Amino acid sequence: CASSSRTGSSYNEQFF. The J gene is TRBJ2-1, the V gene TRBV5-1; TRBD2 might be the D (6 bases). The CDR3 loop spans 16 amino acids. Germline V gene data show CDR1 as SGHRS and CDR2 as YFSETQ. The V end was cut by 3 bases, the J end by 0 bases, with 13 bases between.

Many counts were recorded for this clonotype. V and J are TRBV29-1 and TRBJ1-2; 9 nucleotides agree with TRBD1. The trim removed 3 bases at V and 8 bases at J, leaving 7 bases unmatched. The CDR3 covers 13 residues. Germline CDR1 is SQVTM and CDR2 is ANQGSEA. For the CDR3, the DNA is TGCAGCGTTGATGAGGACAGGGGTTCCGGCTACACCTTC. It yields the protein CSVDEDRGSGYTF.

The J gene is TRBJ1-1, the V gene TRBV5-1, with a possible D match to TRBD1 (5 bases). The V end lost 0 bases, the J end lost 4 bases, and 10 bases lay between the germline ends. Germline lookup yields CDR1 SGHRS and CDR2 YFSETQ. The CDR3 runs to 14 residues. This CDR3 is CASSLEGRPTEAFF. The CDR3 region has the DNA TGCGCCAGCAGCTTGGAGGGACGGCCCACTGAAGCTTTCTTT.

This clonotype was counted many times. The V gene is TRBV11-2, the J gene TRBJ2-1; D is undetermined. V was cut by 5 bases and J by 1 base, with 15 bases left in between. CDR1 and CDR2 (germline): SGHAT, FQNNGV. This CDR3 is built from 16 residues. In DNA form, the CDR3 reads TGTGCCAGCAGCACCCCTTCCCAGTCATCCTACAATGAGCAGTTCTTC. As protein: CASSTPSQSSYNEQFF.

This clonotype was observed at least ten times. V and J are TRBV5-1 and TRBJ2-7; TRBD2 matches at 10 bases. Germline V lookup: CDR1 SGHRS, CDR2 YFSETQ. The CDR3 runs to 15 residues. The V and J ends lost 0 bases and 0 bases, in that order; junction bases with no gene match: 0. CDR3 in DNA: TGCGCCAGCAGCTTGGGGACTAGCGGCTCCTACGAGCAGTACTTC. Protein sequence: CASSLGTSGSYEQYF. Combining the CDR3 with reference TRBV5-1 and TRBJ2-7 gives the whole variable domain KAGVTQTPRYLIKTRGQQVTLSCSPISGHRSVSWYQQTPGQGLQFLFEYFSETQRNKGNFPGRFSGRQFSNSRSEMNVSTLELGDSALYLCASSLGTSGSYEQYFGPGTRLTVT.

V and J are TRBV29-1 and TRBJ2-3; D is unclear. This CDR3 is 10 amino acids long. V gave up 6 bases and J gave up 5 bases, with 6 bases separating them. CDR1 is SQVTM and CDR2 is ANQGSEA in the germline V gene. The CDR3 is CSVLGDTQYF. As DNA, the CDR3 is TGCAGCGTCTTAGGAGATACGCAGTATTTT.

This clonotype has just a few counts. This chain joins TRBV5-6 and TRBJ2-1; 9 nucleotides match TRBD2. Germline CDR1 reads SGHDT; CDR2 reads YYEEEE. The CDR3 loop spans 16 amino acids. The V gene end was trimmed by 6 bases and the J gene end by 5 bases; junction bases not matched to a gene: 12. Written as DNA, the CDR3 is TGTGCCAGCATCGAACAAATAGCGGGAGAAAACAATGAGCAGTTCTTC. Protein sequence: CASIEQIAGENNEQFF.

As to this clonotype: Compared with germline, one end of the junction differs, possibly owing to a read error. The rearrangement joins TRBV7-9 to TRBJ1-5, with a possible D match to TRBD1 (5 bases). Germline V gene data show CDR1 as SEHNR and CDR2 as FQNEAQ (reference sequence). The CDR3 runs 15 residues. This CDR3 reads CASSLGGASNQPHNF. CDR3 in DNA: TGTGCCAGCAGCTTAGGGGGCGCGAGCAATCAGCCCCATAATTTT.

This clonotype came up many times. J is TRBJ2-1 and V is TRBV6-5, with 14 nucleotides matching TRBD2. Germline CDR1 MNHEY, CDR2 SVGAGI. CDR3 size: 18 residues. The trim removed 2 bases at V and 9 bases at J, leaving 12 bases unmatched. The CDR3 here is CASSYPTRTSGRPLEQFF. CDR3 DNA sequence: TGTGCCAGCAGTTACCCAACCCGGACTAGCGGGAGGCCACTTGAGCAGTTCTTC.

This chain uses TRBV20-1 with TRBJ2-7; D could derive from TRBD1 or TRBD2 (6 bases each). Germline V lookup: CDR1 DFQATT, CDR2 SNEGSKA (reference sequence). V was trimmed by 7 bases and J by 6 bases, leaving 25 bases between them. CDR3 size: 15 residues. Written as DNA, the CDR3 is TGCAGTGATGGGGGGCTAGGATCCCCTACCTCCGAGCAGTACTTC. Translated: CSDGGLGSPTSEQYF.

The J gene is TRBJ2-3, the V gene TRBV11-3; D unclear. The V and J ends lost 5 bases and 0 bases respectively, with 9 bases between them. The CDR3 spans 14 residues. The germline V gene encodes CDR1 SGHNT and CDR2 YENEEA. The CDR3 protein is CASSKDPSTDTQYF. CDR3 nucleotide sequence: TGTGCCAGCAGCAAGGACCCTAGCACAGATACGCAGTATTTT.

This clonotype has a count of ten or more. The chain joins TRBV14 to TRBJ2-7; D may match TRBD1 or TRBD2 (5 bases each). This CDR3 is built from 17 residues. Trimming cost V 3 bases and J 2 bases, with 20 bases left between them. Germline V gives CDR1 SGHDN, CDR2 FVKESK. DNA of the CDR3: TGTGCCAGCAGCCATTCCACCCCCGGGGCCCCGACCTACGAGCAGTACTTC. Protein sequence: CASSHSTPGAPTYEQYF.